The entry below gives a single T cell receptor beta chain sequence along with its context. The CDR3 contains 15 residues. Per the germline V gene, CDR1 is SGHDN and CDR2 is FVKESK. V was trimmed by 0 bases and J by 6 bases, leaving 14 bases between them. The sample is drawn from a study of OX40 agonist ivuxolimab in advanced cancers. Study at large: Patients enrolled in dose escalation were diagnosed with hepatocellular carcinoma, melanoma, renal cell or head and neck cancer.

This table comes from immunoSEQ multiplex PCR, and its TCRdb copy is limited to in-frame clones, with some not included. Among 50,000 to 60,000 clones listed, approximately 90% were seen once. Prior autoimmune disease or systemic immunosuppression barred patients. The specimen comprised CD4+ or CD8+ T cells sorted from blood, sampled in a trial of the OX40 agonist ivuxolimab. This clonotype originated in an adult with an advanced solid tumor such as melanoma, head and neck, liver or kidney cancer. V usage is TRBV14 and J usage is TRBJ1-2; a weak D match, TRBD1 (6 bases). CDR3 sequence reads: CASSQDPGGVHGYTF. DNA for the CDR3: TGTGCCAGCAGCCAAGATCCCGGGGGCGTTCATGGCTACACCTTC.